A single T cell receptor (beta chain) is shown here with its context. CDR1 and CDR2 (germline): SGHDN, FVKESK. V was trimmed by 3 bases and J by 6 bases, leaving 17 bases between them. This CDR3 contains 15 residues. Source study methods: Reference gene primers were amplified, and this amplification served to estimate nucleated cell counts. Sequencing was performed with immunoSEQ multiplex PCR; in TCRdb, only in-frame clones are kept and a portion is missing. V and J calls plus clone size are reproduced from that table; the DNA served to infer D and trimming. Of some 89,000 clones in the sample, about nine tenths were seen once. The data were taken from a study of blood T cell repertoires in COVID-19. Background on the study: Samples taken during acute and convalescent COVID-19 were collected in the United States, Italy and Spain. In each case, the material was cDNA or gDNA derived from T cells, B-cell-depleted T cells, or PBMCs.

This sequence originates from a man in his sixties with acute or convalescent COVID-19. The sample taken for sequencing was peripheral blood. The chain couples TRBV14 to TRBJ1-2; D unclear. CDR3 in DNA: TGTGCCAGCAGCCACTTGCGGGATTGGAACGATGGCTACACCTTC. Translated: CASSHLRDWNDGYTF.